This T cell receptor (beta chain) was found in a study of T cells after somatic rescue of genetic block. Assay used: immunoSEQ multiplex PCR; TCRdb lists only in-frame clones, some missing. This table has around 8,100 clones, over 70% appearing once. The CDR3 length is 11 residues. V lost 6 bases to trimming and J lost 6 bases, with 9 bases between them. Germline V CDR1 and CDR2: MNHEY, SVGAGI. The sequencing input was peripheral blood mononuclear cells (PBMCs). This clonotype originated in a boy aged 10-17 years. The genes are TRBV6-5 and TRBJ2-7; perhaps TRBD2 as D (5 bases). CDR3 nucleotides: TGTGCCAGCAGATCGGGATTCGAGCAGTACTTC. It yields the protein CASRSGFEQYF.